This TCR beta chain comes out of a study of blood T cells in healthy people across ages. Study-wide results and caveats: Among T cells, TCR beta diversity per million cells dropped roughly linearly as age rose. Diversity figures derived from one million T cells were judged to underestimate the true value. Comparison with aged donors showed that long-lived donors had more naive CD4+ cells and higher diversity.

The V and J ends lost 6 bases and 3 bases respectively, with 11 bases between them. The V gene's germline CDR1 is DFQATT and CDR2 SNEGSKA (reference sequence). The CDR3 runs to 13 residues. Regarding this clonotype: The antigen is undetermined.

A second PCR, run for roughly 7 to 11 cycles, used a sample-barcoded 5' primer plus a J-beta primer mix. Every single cDNA molecule received a tag from a template-switch adaptor with 12 random nucleotides. TCRdb analysed the 5' RACE reads with MiXCR anew, one entry per CDR3 protein. In the table there are about 1.4 million distinct CDR3 sequences, approximately 59% of which are singletons. The J gene is TRBJ1-4, the V gene TRBV20-1; possible D gene TRBD1, 6 bases. The sequence was obtained from a man aged 18 to 29 in good health. Sequences were obtained from blood. The CDR3 DNA follows: TGCAGTGCCACAGGGACGTCTAATGAAAAACTGTTTTTT. Amino acid sequence: CSATGTSNEKLFF.